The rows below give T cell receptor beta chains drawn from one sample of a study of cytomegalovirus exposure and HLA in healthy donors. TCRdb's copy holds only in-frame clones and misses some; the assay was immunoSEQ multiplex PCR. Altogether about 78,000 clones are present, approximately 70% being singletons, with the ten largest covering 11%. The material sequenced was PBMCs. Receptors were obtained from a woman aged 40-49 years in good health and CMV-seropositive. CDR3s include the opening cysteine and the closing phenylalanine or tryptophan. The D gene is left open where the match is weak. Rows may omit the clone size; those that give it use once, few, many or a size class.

CDR3nt: TGTGCCTGGAGTGTGCAGACACAAGCTTTCTTT; CDR3aa: CAWSVQTQAFF; v_gene: TRBV30; abundance: once; d_gene: NA; j_gene: TRBJ1-1
CDR3nt: TGTGCCAGCAGTTGGGACAGCTATAATTCACCCCTCCACTTT; CDR3aa: CASSWDSYNSPLHF; v_gene: TRBV27; abundance: NA; d_gene: TRBD1; j_gene: TRBJ1-6
CDR3nt: TGCGCCAGCAGCCAAGGCCGCAGGGGGCATGGCTACACCTTC; CDR3aa: CASSQGRRGHGYTF; v_gene: TRBV4-1; abundance: NA; d_gene: TRBD1; j_gene: TRBJ1-2
CDR3nt: TGTGCCAGCAGCTTATTCCCGGGGACAGGGCAGAACGAGCAGTACTTC; CDR3aa: CASSLFPGTGQNEQYF; v_gene: TRBV11-2; abundance: NA; d_gene: TRBD1; j_gene: TRBJ2-7
CDR3nt: TGCGCCAGCAGCTTGGAACGCGGAGGAAACACCATATATTTT; CDR3aa: CASSLERGGNTIYF; v_gene: TRBV5-1; abundance: NA; d_gene: NA; j_gene: TRBJ1-3
CDR3nt: TGTGCCACCAGCAGAGGACAGAATGAAAAACTGTTTTTT; CDR3aa: CATSRGQNEKLFF; v_gene: TRBV15; abundance: once; d_gene: NA; j_gene: TRBJ1-4
CDR3nt: TGTGCCAGCAGCTCAGAAGGAGCGGGGGGGCCGGGAAACATTCAGTACTTC; CDR3aa: CASSSEGAGGPGNIQYF; v_gene: TRBV7-9; abundance: NA; d_gene: TRBD2; j_gene: TRBJ2-4
CDR3nt: TGTGCCAGCAGCTTAAACCCTTCGAGCGGGGGGCTTTACCTCAATGAGCAGTTCTTC; CDR3aa: CASSLNPSSGGLYLNEQFF; v_gene: TRBV7-6; abundance: NA; d_gene: TRBD2; j_gene: TRBJ2-1
CDR3nt: TGTGCCAGCAGCTTATGGGGGGGCGACCCTAGCTCTGGAAACACCATATATTTT; CDR3aa: CASSLWGGDPSSGNTIYF; v_gene: TRBV7-8; abundance: NA; d_gene: NA; j_gene: TRBJ1-3
CDR3nt: TGCGCCAGCAGCCTGACCGCGACGGGGAATGAAAAACTGTTTTTT; CDR3aa: CASSLTATGNEKLFF; v_gene: TRBV4-3; abundance: medium-sized; d_gene: NA; j_gene: TRBJ1-4
CDR3nt: TGTGCCAGCAGCCTCACAGGGGGCGAGCAGTTCTTC; CDR3aa: CASSLTGGEQFF; v_gene: TRBV7-9; abundance: NA; d_gene: TRBD1; j_gene: TRBJ2-1
CDR3nt: TGTGCCAGCAGTAGCCGGGACAGCTCCTACAATGAGCAGTTCTTC; CDR3aa: CASSSRDSSYNEQFF; v_gene: TRBV6-6; abundance: NA; d_gene: TRBD1; j_gene: TRBJ2-1
CDR3nt: TGTGCCAGCAGCGTGACTTCTAACTATGGCTACACCTTC; CDR3aa: CASSVTSNYGYTF; v_gene: TRBV9; abundance: NA; d_gene: NA; j_gene: TRBJ1-2
CDR3nt: TGTGCCAGCAGCTTAGGTCGGCAGGGAGGAAACACCATATATTTT; CDR3aa: CASSLGRQGGNTIYF; v_gene: TRBV13; abundance: few; d_gene: NA; j_gene: TRBJ1-3
CDR3nt: TGTGCCAGCAGCTTGGAGGGCCGGACACTCTATGGCTACACCTTC; CDR3aa: CASSLEGRTLYGYTF; v_gene: TRBV5-6; abundance: once; d_gene: NA; j_gene: TRBJ1-2
CDR3nt: TGTGCCAGTAGTCCCCTCGACAGTGTCAATCAGCCCCAGCATTTT; CDR3aa: CASSPLDSVNQPQHF; v_gene: TRBV19; abundance: NA; d_gene: NA; j_gene: TRBJ1-5
CDR3nt: TGTGCCAGCAGTGACGTGACAGGATCTAACACTGAAGCTTTCTTT; CDR3aa: CASSDVTGSNTEAFF; v_gene: TRBV2; abundance: NA; d_gene: NA; j_gene: TRBJ1-1
CDR3nt: TGTGCCAGCACCGGAGCGGTGACGAACACCGGGGAGCTGTTTTTT; CDR3aa: CASTGAVTNTGELFF; v_gene: TRBV7-2; abundance: once; d_gene: NA; j_gene: TRBJ2-2
CDR3nt: TGTGCCAGCAGTCCGGAGAGTGTGGGCGAGCAGTACTTC; CDR3aa: CASSPESVGEQYF; v_gene: TRBV7-9; abundance: NA; d_gene: NA; j_gene: TRBJ2-7
CDR3nt: TGTGCCTGGAGTGTACGGTCAGGGGGCGCGGGAACTGAAGCTTTCTTT; CDR3aa: CAWSVRSGGAGTEAFF; v_gene: TRBV30; abundance: NA; d_gene: TRBD1; j_gene: TRBJ1-1
CDR3nt: TGTGCCAGCAAGTTACGGCGGGAGTCCGACGAGCAGTACTTC; CDR3aa: CASKLRRESDEQYF; v_gene: TRBV5-4; abundance: NA; d_gene: TRBD2; j_gene: TRBJ2-7
CDR3nt: TGTGCCAGCAGCACCCGACAGGGAACCGGGGAGCTGTTTTTT; CDR3aa: CASSTRQGTGELFF; v_gene: TRBV9; abundance: few; d_gene: TRBD1; j_gene: TRBJ2-2
CDR3nt: TGTGCCAGCAGTTACTCGAGCAGTAACTATGGCTACCCCTTC; CDR3aa: CASSYSSSNYGYPF; v_gene: TRBV6-6; abundance: NA; d_gene: NA; j_gene: TRBJ1-2
CDR3nt: TGTGCCAGCAGCGTAGGGCGGGACAGGGGTTCCGGGGAGCTGTTTTTT; CDR3aa: CASSVGRDRGSGELFF; v_gene: TRBV9; abundance: NA; d_gene: TRBD1; j_gene: TRBJ2-2
CDR3nt: TGTGCCAGCAGCTTCGGAGGAAGCTCCTACGAGCAGTACTTC; CDR3aa: CASSFGGSSYEQYF; v_gene: TRBV7-2; abundance: NA; d_gene: NA; j_gene: TRBJ2-7
CDR3nt: TGTGCCAGCAGTCTACAGGGGCACACCGGGGAGCTGTTTTTT; CDR3aa: CASSLQGHTGELFF; v_gene: TRBV2; abundance: many; d_gene: TRBD1; j_gene: TRBJ2-2
CDR3nt: TGTGCCAGCAGCAAGGACAACAATCAAGAGACCCAGTACTTC; CDR3aa: CASSKDNNQETQYF; v_gene: TRBV5-5; abundance: NA; d_gene: NA; j_gene: TRBJ2-5
CDR3nt: TGTGCCAGCAGCTTAGCCTCCCTAGGGGGGGCCGATGAGCAGTTCTTC; CDR3aa: CASSLASLGGADEQFF; v_gene: TRBV7-9; abundance: NA; d_gene: NA; j_gene: TRBJ2-1
CDR3nt: TGTGCCAGCAGGCCCGGACTAGCGCCTCGAGCGGAGGAGTTCTTC; CDR3aa: CASRPGLAPRAEEFF; v_gene: TRBV6-1; abundance: NA; d_gene: TRBD2; j_gene: TRBJ2-1
CDR3nt: TGCAGCGGGGGGGACTTACAAGAGACCCAGTACTTC; CDR3aa: CSGGDLQETQYF; v_gene: TRBV29-1; abundance: NA; d_gene: NA; j_gene: TRBJ2-5
CDR3nt: TGTGCCAGCAGTGACAGACAGGTCTTTCAGCCCCAGCATTTT; CDR3aa: CASSDRQVFQPQHF; v_gene: TRBV6-1; abundance: NA; d_gene: NA; j_gene: TRBJ1-5
CDR3nt: TGTGCCAGCAGTTTCAGCTCTGGAAACACCATATATTTT; CDR3aa: CASSFSSGNTIYF; v_gene: TRBV28; abundance: NA; d_gene: NA; j_gene: TRBJ1-3
CDR3nt: TGTGCCAGCAGCAGATCTTCTAGCGGGTCCACCGGGGAGCTGTTTTTT; CDR3aa: CASSRSSSGSTGELFF; v_gene: TRBV9; abundance: NA; d_gene: TRBD2; j_gene: TRBJ2-2
CDR3nt: TGTGCCGGCAAGCGGGCCCTGATCTACGAGCAGTACTTC; CDR3aa: CAGKRALIYEQYF; v_gene: TRBV2; abundance: NA; d_gene: NA; j_gene: TRBJ2-7
CDR3nt: TGTGCCAGCAATTACTTTGGGGACAGCACCTACGAGCAGTACTTC; CDR3aa: CASNYFGDSTYEQYF; v_gene: TRBV6-5; abundance: NA; d_gene: TRBD1; j_gene: TRBJ2-7
CDR3nt: TGTGCGTGTTCACAGGGTACTTCTCAGCCCCAGCATTTT; CDR3aa: CACSQGTSQPQHF; v_gene: TRBV19; abundance: NA; d_gene: NA; j_gene: TRBJ1-5
CDR3nt: TGCGCCAGCAGCCAAGGGACAGGGAGCGTTTCACCCCTCCACTTT; CDR3aa: CASSQGTGSVSPLHF; v_gene: TRBV4-1; abundance: NA; d_gene: TRBD1; j_gene: TRBJ1-6
CDR3nt: TGTGCCTGGAGGTCCCCGAACTATGGCTACACCTTC; CDR3aa: CAWRSPNYGYTF; v_gene: TRBV30; abundance: NA; d_gene: NA; j_gene: TRBJ1-2
CDR3nt: TGTGCCAGCAGCCACGGACAGGGGGAGGAAGGCTACACCTTC; CDR3aa: CASSHGQGEEGYTF; v_gene: TRBV7-9; abundance: NA; d_gene: TRBD1; j_gene: TRBJ1-2
CDR3nt: TGCGCCAGCAGCCCGTCATCAGGGATCCTAGGAGGCAATCAGCCCCAGCATTTT; CDR3aa: CASSPSSGILGGNQPQHF; v_gene: TRBV4-1; abundance: NA; d_gene: NA; j_gene: TRBJ1-5
CDR3nt: TGTGCCAGCAGTTTGTATCTCCACTATGGCTACACCTTC; CDR3aa: CASSLYLHYGYTF; v_gene: TRBV27; abundance: NA; d_gene: NA; j_gene: TRBJ1-2
CDR3nt: TGTGCCAGCAGTCCAGGACTAGCGGGAGGCTGGGAGACCCAGTACTTC; CDR3aa: CASSPGLAGGWETQYF; v_gene: TRBV27; abundance: NA; d_gene: TRBD2; j_gene: TRBJ2-5
CDR3nt: TGCGCCAGCAGCCAAGATCGAGGTCAGCCCCAGCATTTT; CDR3aa: CASSQDRGQPQHF; v_gene: TRBV4-1; abundance: NA; d_gene: NA; j_gene: TRBJ1-5
CDR3nt: TGTGCTAGTGGCCAGCAGGGCGGGAGGGCAGATACGCAGTATTTT; CDR3aa: CASGQQGGRADTQYF; v_gene: TRBV12-5; abundance: NA; d_gene: TRBD2; j_gene: TRBJ2-3
CDR3nt: TGTGCCAGCCGGGACAGATTATACAATGAGCAGTTCTTC; CDR3aa: CASRDRLYNEQFF; v_gene: TRBV6-6; abundance: once; d_gene: TRBD1; j_gene: TRBJ2-1
CDR3nt: TGTGCCAGCAGCTTAGACAGCCAAGAGACCCAGTACTTC; CDR3aa: CASSLDSQETQYF; v_gene: TRBV11-1; abundance: NA; d_gene: NA; j_gene: TRBJ2-5
CDR3nt: TGTGCCGTTGGACAGGCTGGAAACACCATATATTTT; CDR3aa: CAVGQAGNTIYF; v_gene: TRBV10-3; abundance: few; d_gene: TRBD1; j_gene: TRBJ1-3
CDR3nt: TGTGCCAGCAGCAAAGGGATTGGGGACAGGACGGCCGAGCAGTACTTC; CDR3aa: CASSKGIGDRTAEQYF; v_gene: TRBV21-1; abundance: once; d_gene: NA; j_gene: TRBJ2-7
CDR3nt: TGTGCCAGCAGCAAAGTGGAGTGGACACGCCAAATCTTT; CDR3aa: CASSKVEWTRQIF; v_gene: TRBV21-1; abundance: NA; d_gene: NA; j_gene: TRBJ1-1
CDR3nt: TGTGCCAGCAGCGTGGACAGTGGATTAAGCACCGGGGAGCTGTTTTTT; CDR3aa: CASSVDSGLSTGELFF; v_gene: TRBV5-4; abundance: NA; d_gene: NA; j_gene: TRBJ2-2
CDR3nt: TGTGCCAGCAGCGTAGCTTCCGTCGCAGGGGCCTATGGCTACACCTTC; CDR3aa: CASSVASVAGAYGYTF; v_gene: TRBV9; abundance: NA; d_gene: NA; j_gene: TRBJ1-2
CDR3nt: TGCGCCAGCAGCCAGTCCTCGACAGGGGATGAAGCTTTCTTT; CDR3aa: CASSQSSTGDEAFF; v_gene: TRBV5-1; abundance: few; d_gene: TRBD1; j_gene: TRBJ1-1
CDR3nt: TGTGCCAGTCAAGGGGGTTCAGGTGAAAAACTGTTTTTT; CDR3aa: CASQGGSGEKLFF; v_gene: TRBV19; abundance: NA; d_gene: NA; j_gene: TRBJ1-4
CDR3nt: TGTGCCAGCAGCTCACAAGAGACCCAGTACTTC; CDR3aa: CASSSQETQYF; v_gene: TRBV7-8; abundance: NA; d_gene: NA; j_gene: TRBJ2-5
CDR3nt: TGTGCCAGCAGCTTTGACCGCGGTGAGCAGTTCTTC; CDR3aa: CASSFDRGEQFF; v_gene: TRBV5-6; abundance: NA; d_gene: NA; j_gene: TRBJ2-1